This T cell receptor beta chain appears in the sequencing data of a study of a mutant IDH1 vaccine in newly diagnosed glioma. Across the study: Most patients had radiochemotherapy with temozolomide before enrollment; others had one alone.

V was pared by 6 bases and J by 1 base, with 12 bases between. The CDR3 is 14 amino acids. Germline assignment: CDR1 SNHLY and CDR2 FYNNEI. Data came from immunoSEQ multiplex PCR; TCRdb stores just in-frame clones and leaves some out. The sample consists of around 92,000 clones, 83% of them appearing once. Sample time point: baseline, week 1 (first vaccination visit). Treatment given: pre-vaccination baseline after standard-of-care therapy. Newly diagnosed WHO grade 3 or 4 IDH1-mutant, ATRX-lost astrocytomas were identified in the donors. The sample in question was PBMCs, obtained from a glioma patient treated with radiotherapy, temozolomide or both. The chain couples TRBV2 to TRBJ1-1; D uncertain. This receptor was identified in a woman aged 45-60 years with glioma. The CDR3 DNA follows: TGTGCCAGCAGACAAACACACGCGAACACTGAAGCTTTCTTT. It is translated as CASRQTHANTEAFF.